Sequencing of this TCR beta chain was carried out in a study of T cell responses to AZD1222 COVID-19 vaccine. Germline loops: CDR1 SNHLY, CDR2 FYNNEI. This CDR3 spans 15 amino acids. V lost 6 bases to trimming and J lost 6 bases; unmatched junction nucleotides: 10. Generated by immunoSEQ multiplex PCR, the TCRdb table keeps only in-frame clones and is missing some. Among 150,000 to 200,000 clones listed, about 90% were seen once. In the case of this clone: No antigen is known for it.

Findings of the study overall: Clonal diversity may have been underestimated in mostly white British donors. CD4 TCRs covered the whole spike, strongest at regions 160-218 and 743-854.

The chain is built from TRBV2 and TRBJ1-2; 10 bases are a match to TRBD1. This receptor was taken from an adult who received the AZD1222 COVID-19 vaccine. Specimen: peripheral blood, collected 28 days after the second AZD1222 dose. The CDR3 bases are TGTGCCAGCAGCCCCCCGGGACAGGGGAGTCATGGCTACACCTTC. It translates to CASSPPGQGSHGYTF.